The clone carrying this T cell receptor beta chain was seen ten or more times. The sample comes from a study of neurological immune-mediated disorders. The CDR3 sequence is 12 residues long. CDR1 is SEHNR and CDR2 is FQNEAQ in the germline V gene (reference sequence). V was pared by 7 bases and J by 4 bases, with 10 bases between. Time point reported: longitudinal time-point 1 (baseline). TCRdb called the 5' RACE reads again in MiXCR, with one record for every CDR3 protein. The sample yields around 76,000 distinct CDR3 sequences, 10% seen once. The receptor comes from a man younger than 40 in good health. Sequencing was carried out using PBMCs. The chain employs TRBV7-9 and TRBJ2-5, with a weak D call TRBD2 (5 bases). In DNA, the CDR3 is TGTGCCAGCACTCTAGGGAGAGAGACCCAGTACTTC. This encodes CASTLGRETQYF.